This TCR beta chain was documented in a study of T-cell reconstitution after alpha-beta-depleted transplantation in children. On this clonotype: Its antigen remains unidentified.

Whole-study results and caveats: The study reportedly traced alpha-beta T cells about two months after transplant to several hundred expanded graft clones. Some patients' high day-60 TCRbeta diversity was traced to surviving recipient T cells and thymic progenitors.

For TCRbeta, the library was prepared with unique molecular identifiers. TCRdb passed the PCR reads through MiXCR, listing each CDR3 protein once. The sample lists some 110,000 distinct CDR3 sequences, 10% occurring once. This TCR came from a boy younger than 10 with acute lymphoblastic leukemia, due to receive a stem cell transplant. This specimen consisted of PBMCs, obtained before TCRalphabeta/CD19-depleted stem cell transplant.

CDR3 coding DNA: TGCAGTGCTAGAGGGAGACAGGGCTACGAGCAGTACTTC. It encodes CSARGRQGYEQYF. This chain uses TRBV20-1 with TRBJ2-7, with 7 nucleotides matching TRBD1. This CDR3 has 13 amino acids. V gave up 1 base and J gave up 3 bases; unmatched junction bases: 3. The germline gives CDR1 DFQATT, CDR2 SNEGSKA (reference sequence).